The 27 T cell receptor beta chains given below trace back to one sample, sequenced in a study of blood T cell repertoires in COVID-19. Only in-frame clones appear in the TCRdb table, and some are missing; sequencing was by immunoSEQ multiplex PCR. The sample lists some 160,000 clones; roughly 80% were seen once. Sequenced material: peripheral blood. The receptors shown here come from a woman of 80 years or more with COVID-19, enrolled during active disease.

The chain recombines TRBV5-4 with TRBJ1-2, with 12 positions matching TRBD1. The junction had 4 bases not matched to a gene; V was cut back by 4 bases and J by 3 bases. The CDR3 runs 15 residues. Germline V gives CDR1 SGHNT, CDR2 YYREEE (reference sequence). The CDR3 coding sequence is TGTGCCAGCAGCGCAGGGACAGGGGGCGACTATGGCTACACCTTC. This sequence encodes CASSAGTGGDYGYTF.

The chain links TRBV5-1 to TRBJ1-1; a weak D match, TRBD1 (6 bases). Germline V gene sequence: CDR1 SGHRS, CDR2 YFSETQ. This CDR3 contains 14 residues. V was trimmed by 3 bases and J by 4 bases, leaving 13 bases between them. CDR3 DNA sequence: TGCGCCAGCAGCTCATACAGGGAGGGCACTGAAGCTTTCTTT. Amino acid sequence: CASSSYREGTEAFF.

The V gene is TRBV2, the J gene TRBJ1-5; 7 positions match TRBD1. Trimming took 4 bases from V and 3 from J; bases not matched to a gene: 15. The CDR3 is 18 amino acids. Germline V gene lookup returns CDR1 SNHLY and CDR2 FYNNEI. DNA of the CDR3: TGTGCCAGCAGTGGAGAGGAGGGGGCTACCCCCCACAATCAGCCCCAGCATTTT. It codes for CASSGEEGATPHNQPQHF.

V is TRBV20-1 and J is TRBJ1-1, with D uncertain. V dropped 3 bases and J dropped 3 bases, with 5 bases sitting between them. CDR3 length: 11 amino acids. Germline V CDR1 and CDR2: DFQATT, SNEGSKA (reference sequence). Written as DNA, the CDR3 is TGCAGTGCTAGCGGAGACACTGAAGCTTTCTTT. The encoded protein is CSASGDTEAFF.

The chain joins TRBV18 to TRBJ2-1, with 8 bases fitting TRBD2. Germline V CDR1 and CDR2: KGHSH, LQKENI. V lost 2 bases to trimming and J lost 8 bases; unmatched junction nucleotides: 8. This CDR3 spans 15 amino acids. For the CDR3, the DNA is TGTGCCAGCTCACCAAGGACGGGAGGGCCCGATGAGCAGTTCTTC. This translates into CASSPRTGGPDEQFF.

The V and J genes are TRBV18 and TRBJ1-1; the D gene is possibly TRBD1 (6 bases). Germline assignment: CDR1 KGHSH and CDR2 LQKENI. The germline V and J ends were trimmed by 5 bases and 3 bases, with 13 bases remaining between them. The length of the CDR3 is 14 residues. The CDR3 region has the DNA TGTGCCAGCTCATCAACAGGGAAGGACACTGAAGCTTTCTTT. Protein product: CASSSTGKDTEAFF.

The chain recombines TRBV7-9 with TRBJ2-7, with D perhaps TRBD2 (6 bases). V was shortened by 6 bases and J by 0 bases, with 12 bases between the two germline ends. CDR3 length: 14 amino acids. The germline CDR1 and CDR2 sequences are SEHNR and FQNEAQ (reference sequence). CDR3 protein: CASRSSGSSYEQYF. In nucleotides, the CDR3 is TGTGCCAGCAGGAGTAGCGGCAGCTCCTACGAGCAGTACTTC.

This CDR3 is CASKKRGAQDVNEQFF. The CDR3 bases are TGTGCCAGTAAAAAGCGGGGGGCACAGGACGTCAATGAGCAGTTCTTC. J is TRBJ2-1 and V is TRBV19; 9 nucleotides line up with TRBD2. CDR3 length: 16 amino acids. The V and J ends lost 7 bases and 6 bases, in that order; junction bases with no gene match: 13. Germline CDR1 is LNHDA and CDR2 is SQIVND (reference sequence).

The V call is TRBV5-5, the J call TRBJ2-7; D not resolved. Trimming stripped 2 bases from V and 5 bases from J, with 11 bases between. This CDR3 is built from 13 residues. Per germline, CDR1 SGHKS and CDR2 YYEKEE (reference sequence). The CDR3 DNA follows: TGTGCCAGCAGCTTAACCTACAGCAACGAGCAGTACTTC. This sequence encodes CASSLTYSNEQYF.

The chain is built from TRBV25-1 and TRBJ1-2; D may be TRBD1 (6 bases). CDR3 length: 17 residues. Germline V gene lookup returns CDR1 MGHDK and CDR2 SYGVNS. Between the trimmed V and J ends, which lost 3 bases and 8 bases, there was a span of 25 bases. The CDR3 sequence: CASSDSTQGRGFRGYTF. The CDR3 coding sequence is TGTGCCAGCAGTGATTCTACGCAGGGGAGGGGATTCCGGGGCTACACCTTC.

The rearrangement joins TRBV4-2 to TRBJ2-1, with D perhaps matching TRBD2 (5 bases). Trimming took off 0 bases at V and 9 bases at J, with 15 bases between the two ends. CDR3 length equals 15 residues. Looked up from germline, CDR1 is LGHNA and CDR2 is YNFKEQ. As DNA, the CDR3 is TGTGCCAGCAGCCAAGATCGGACCCACCGGGGTGAGCAGTTCTTC. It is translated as CASSQDRTHRGEQFF.

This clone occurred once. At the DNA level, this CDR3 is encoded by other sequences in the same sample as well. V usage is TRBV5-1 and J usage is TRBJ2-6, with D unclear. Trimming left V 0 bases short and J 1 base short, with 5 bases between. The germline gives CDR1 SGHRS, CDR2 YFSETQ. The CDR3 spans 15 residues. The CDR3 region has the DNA TGCGCCAGCAGCTTGGGTTCGTCTGGGGCCAACGTCCTGACTTTC. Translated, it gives CASSLGSSGANVLTF.

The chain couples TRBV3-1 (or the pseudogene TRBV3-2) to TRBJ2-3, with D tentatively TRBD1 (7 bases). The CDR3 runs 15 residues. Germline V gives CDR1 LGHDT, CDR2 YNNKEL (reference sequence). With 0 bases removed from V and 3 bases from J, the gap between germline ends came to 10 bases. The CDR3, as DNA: TGTGCCAGCAGCCAAGACAGGGGGAGGACAGATACGCAGTATTTT. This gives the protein CASSQDRGRTDTQYF.

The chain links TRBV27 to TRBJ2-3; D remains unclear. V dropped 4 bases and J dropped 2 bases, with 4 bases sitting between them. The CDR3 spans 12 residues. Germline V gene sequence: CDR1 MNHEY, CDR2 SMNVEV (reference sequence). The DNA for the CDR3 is TGTGCCAGCAGTTCCCACACAGATACGCAGTATTTT. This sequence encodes CASSSHTDTQYF.

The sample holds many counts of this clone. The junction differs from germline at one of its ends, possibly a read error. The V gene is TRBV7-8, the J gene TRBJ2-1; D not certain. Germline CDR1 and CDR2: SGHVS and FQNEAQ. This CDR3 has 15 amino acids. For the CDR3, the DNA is TGTGCCAGCATCTTATGGAGCAGCTCCTACAATGAGCAGTTCTTC. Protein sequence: CASILWSSSYNEQFF. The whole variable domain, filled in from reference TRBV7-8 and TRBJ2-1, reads GAGVSQSPRYKVAKRGQDVALRCDPISGHVSLFWYQQALGQGPEFLTYFQNEAQLDKSGLPSDRFFAERPEGSVSTLKIQRTQQEDSAVYLCASILWSSSYNEQFFGPGTRLTVL.

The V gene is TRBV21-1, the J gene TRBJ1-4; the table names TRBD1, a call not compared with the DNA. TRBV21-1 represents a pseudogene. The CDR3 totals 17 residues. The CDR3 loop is CASSKDLQGQGGGKLFF. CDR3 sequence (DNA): TGTGCCAGCAGCAAAGACCTCCAGGGACAGGGGGGAGGAAAACTGTTTTTT.

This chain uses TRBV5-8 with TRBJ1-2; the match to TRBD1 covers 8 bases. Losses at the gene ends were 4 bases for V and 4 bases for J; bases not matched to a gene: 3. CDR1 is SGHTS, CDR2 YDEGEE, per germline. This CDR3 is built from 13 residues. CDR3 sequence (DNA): TGTGCCAGCAGCCAGACAGGGGTCTATGGCTACACCTTC. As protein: CASSQTGVYGYTF.

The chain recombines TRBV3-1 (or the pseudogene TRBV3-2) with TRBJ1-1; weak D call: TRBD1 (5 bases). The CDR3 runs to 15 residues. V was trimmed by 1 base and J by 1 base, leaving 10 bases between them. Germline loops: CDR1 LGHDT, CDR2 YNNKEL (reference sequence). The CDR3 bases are TGTGCCAGCAGCCAAGCGGTGGGGCGGAACACTGAAGCTTTCTTT. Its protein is CASSQAVGRNTEAFF.

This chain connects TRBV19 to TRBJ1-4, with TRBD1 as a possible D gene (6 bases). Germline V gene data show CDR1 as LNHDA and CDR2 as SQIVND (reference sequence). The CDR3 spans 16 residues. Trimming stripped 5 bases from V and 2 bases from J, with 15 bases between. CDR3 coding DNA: TGTGCCAGTAGTGTCAACAGGCAGGGGACTAATGAAAAACTGTTTTTT. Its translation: CASSVNRQGTNEKLFF. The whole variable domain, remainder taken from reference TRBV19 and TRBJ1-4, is DGGITQSPKYLFRKEGQNVTLSCEQNLNHDAMYWYRQDPGQGLRLIYYSQIVNDFQKGDIAEGYSVSREKKESFPLTVTSAQKNPTAFYLCASSVNRQGTNEKLFFGSGTQLSVL.

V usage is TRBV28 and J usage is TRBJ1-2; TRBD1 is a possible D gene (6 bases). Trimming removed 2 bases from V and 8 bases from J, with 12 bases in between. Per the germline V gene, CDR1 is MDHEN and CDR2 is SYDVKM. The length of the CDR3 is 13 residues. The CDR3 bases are TGTGCCAGCAGTTTAGGGGGCGCGAGGGGCTACACCTTC. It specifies CASSLGGARGYTF.

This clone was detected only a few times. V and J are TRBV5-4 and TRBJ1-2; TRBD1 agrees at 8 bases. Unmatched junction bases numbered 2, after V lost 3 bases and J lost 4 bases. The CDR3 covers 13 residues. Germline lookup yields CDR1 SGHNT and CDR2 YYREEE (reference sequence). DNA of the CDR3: TGTGCCAGCAGCTCAACAGGGGGCTATGGCTACACCTTC. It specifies CASSSTGGYGYTF.

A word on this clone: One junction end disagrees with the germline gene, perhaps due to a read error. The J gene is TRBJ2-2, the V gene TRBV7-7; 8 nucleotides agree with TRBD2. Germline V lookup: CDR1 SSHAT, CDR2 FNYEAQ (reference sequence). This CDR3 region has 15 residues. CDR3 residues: CASSLVAGGAGELFF. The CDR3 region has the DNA TGTGCTAGCAGCTTAGTTGCCGGGGGGGCCGGGGAGCTGTTTTTT. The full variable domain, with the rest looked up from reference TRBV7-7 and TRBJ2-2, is GAGVSQSPRYKVTKRGQDVTLRCDPISSHATLYWYQQALGQGPEFLTYFNYEAQPDKSGLPSDRFSAERPEGSISTLTIQRTEQRDSAMYRCASSLVAGGAGELFFGEGSRLTVL.

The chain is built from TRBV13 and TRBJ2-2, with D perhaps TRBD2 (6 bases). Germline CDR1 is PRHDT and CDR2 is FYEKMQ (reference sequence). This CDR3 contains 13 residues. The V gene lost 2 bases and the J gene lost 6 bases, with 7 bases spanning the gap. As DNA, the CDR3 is TGTGCCAGCAGCTTACGGGGGTCCGGGGAGCTGTTTTTT. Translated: CASSLRGSGELFF.

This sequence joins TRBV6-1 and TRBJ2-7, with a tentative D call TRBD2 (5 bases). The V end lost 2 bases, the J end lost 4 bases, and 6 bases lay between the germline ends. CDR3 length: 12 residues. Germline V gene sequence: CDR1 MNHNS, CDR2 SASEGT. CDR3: CASSETGYEQYF. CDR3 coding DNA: TGTGCCAGCAGTGAAACGGGGTACGAGCAGTACTTC.

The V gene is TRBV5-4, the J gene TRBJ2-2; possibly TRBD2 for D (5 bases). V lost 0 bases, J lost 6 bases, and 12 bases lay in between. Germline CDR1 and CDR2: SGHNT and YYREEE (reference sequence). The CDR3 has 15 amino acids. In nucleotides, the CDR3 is TGTGCCAGCAGCTTGGCGAGGCGGACTCCCGGGGAGCTGTTTTTT. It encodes CASSLARRTPGELFF.

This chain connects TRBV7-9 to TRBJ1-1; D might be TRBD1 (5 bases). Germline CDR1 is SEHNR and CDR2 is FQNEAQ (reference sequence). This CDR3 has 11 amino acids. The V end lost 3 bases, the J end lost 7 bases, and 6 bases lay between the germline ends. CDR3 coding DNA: TGTGCCAGCAGCTTGGGGGGTGAAGCTTTCTTT. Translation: CASSLGGEAFF.

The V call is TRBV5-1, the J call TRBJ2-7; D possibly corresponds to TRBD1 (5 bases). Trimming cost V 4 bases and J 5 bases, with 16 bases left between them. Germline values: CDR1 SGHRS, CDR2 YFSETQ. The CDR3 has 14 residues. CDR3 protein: CASSRSNQGDEQYF. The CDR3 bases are TGCGCCAGCAGCCGTTCTAATCAGGGCGACGAGCAGTACTTC.